This T cell receptor beta chain was captured in a study of cytotoxic CD8 clonotypes in ibrutinib-treated CLL. Assay used: immunoSEQ multiplex PCR; TCRdb lists only in-frame clones, some missing. The data hold about 130,000 clones, with 70% to 90% observed a single time. Germline assignment: CDR1 SQVTM and CDR2 ANQGSEA. V was clipped by 3 bases and J by 3 bases, with 17 bases between them. CDR3 length: 15 amino acids. The receptor was derived from a human donor with chronic lymphocytic leukemia. Sequenced here: PBMCs, sampled after 24 months of ibrutinib treatment. The chain combines TRBV29-1 with TRBJ1-2; D ambiguous. CDR3 DNA sequence: TGCAGCGTTGAGTGGTGGTCAGAACTTCACTATGGCTACACCTTC. It translates to CSVEWWSELHYGYTF.